This T cell receptor beta chain was found in a study of Ad26.COV2.S vaccination and SARS-CoV-2 variants. Overall study context: COV1001, an Ad26.COV2.S trial, supplied this vaccine-arm donor.

Treatment of the sample: around 19 received Ad26.COV2.S at low or high dose, single or two shots; about 5 received placebo; per-sample allocation not given. Repertoires come from day 63 after the first vaccine or placebo injection. An adult of 18-55 years in Boston served as donor. Only in-frame clones appear in the TCRdb table, and some are missing; sequencing was by immunoSEQ multiplex PCR. The profile covers over 400,000 clones, with around 92% appearing a single time and approximately 1.6% taken by the ten largest. Germline CDR1 and CDR2: SGHRS and YFSETQ. Trimming shortened V by 5 bases and J by 5 bases, and 16 bases separated the two germline ends. This CDR3 spans 15 amino acids.

This TCR was sampled from a person aged 18-60 years who received the Ad26.COV2.S COVID-19 vaccine or a placebo. The rearrangement links TRBV5-1 to TRBJ1-4, with a possible D match to TRBD1 (5 bases). Here the sequenced sample was peripheral blood, taken in a trial of Ad26.COV2.S vaccine versus placebo. The CDR3 DNA sequence: TGCGCCAGCAGTCGGCAGGTCGGGGACAATGAAAAACTGTTTTTT. It codes for CASSRQVGDNEKLFF.